The text below deals with one T cell receptor beta chain. The antigen is undetermined. A read error may explain this, as a much larger clone is one base away. The source of the sample is a study of T cells after yellow fever vaccination. Study results and caveats: Subsequent to the booster, the majority of primary-vaccination clones reappeared (around 96% CD4, approximately 90% CD8).

The CDR3 has 14 amino acids. V was cut by 8 bases and J by 5 bases, with 16 bases left in between. The germline V gene encodes CDR1 SGHVS and CDR2 FQNEAQ. In making TCR cDNA, 5'RACE template switching added a universal primer site and UMIs to it. TCRdb reanalysed the 5' RACE reads using MiXCR and keeps one entry per CDR3 protein. The sample lists 110,000 or so distinct CDR3 sequences, 5.5% to 8% occurring once. The sample was CD4+ T cells sorted from PBMCs, taken 35 to 50 days after the first yellow fever vaccination. This chain connects TRBV7-8 to TRBJ2-1, with D perhaps given as TRBD1 or TRBD2 (5 bases each). The origin of this receptor is a man between 18 and 29 years old who received the YFV17D yellow fever vaccine. As DNA, the CDR3 is TGTGCCAGCGGGGACCACCCCATGAACAATGAGCAGTTCTTC. Protein sequence: CASGDHPMNNEQFF.